This TCR beta chain was sequenced during a study of CXCR3-negative and CXCR3-positive naive CD8 T cells. Study context: The TRB read total, approximately 130 million, broke down to about 1.5 +/- 0.3 million reads per library.

Study results and limitations: More hydrophobic TRB CDR3s were found in CXCR3-positive naive cells than in CXCR3-negative naive cells. Most assays were run on fresh PBMCs (CXCR3 expression partially decreased after cryopreservation).

As regards this clonotype: Antigen: not known.

Preparation of TRB cDNA libraries relied on 5' RACE carrying UMI labels. After re-calling the 5' RACE reads, TCRdb lists one entry per CDR3 protein, DNA absent. The specimen's table records tens of thousands of distinct CDR3 sequences. The clonotype originates from a human donor in good health. Some clones in this sample may be carry-over from other donors' samples. Sequences were obtained from naive CXCR3+ CD8+ T cells from blood. Subset in this sample: CD45RO-CCR7+CD27+CD95- naive CD8+ T cells expressing CXCR3 (TNR3+).

The chain's CDR3 is CASRGGVEGSYGYTF. The rearrangement uses TRBV6-4 and TRBJ1-2; TCRdb indicates TRBD1, and absent DNA this call remains unverified. Per germline, CDR1 MRHNA and CDR2 SNTAGT. This CDR3 has 15 residues.